This T cell receptor beta chain is drawn from a study of cytomegalovirus exposure and HLA in healthy donors. General observations from the study: Reports described diagnosis of cytomegalovirus status by the classifier as highly specific and sensitive.

The assay was immunoSEQ multiplex PCR, and TCRdb's table has in-frame clones only and misses some. The repertoire holds more than 95,000 clones, 85% to 90% seen once, with about 4% in the top ten. This clone was seen a single time. The antigen is not known. It was the roughly 130-subject validation cohort, separate from the roughly 700-subject first cohort, to which the donors belonged. Germline CDR1 and CDR2: MGHDK and SYGVNS. The J segment lost 2 bases and the V segment lost 6 bases, leaving 6 bases of the junction unmatched. This CDR3 region has 15 residues. This TCR was recovered from a woman in her late teens or twenties in good health and CMV-seropositive. J is TRBJ1-5 and V is TRBV25-1; 8 bases agree with TRBD1. Sequencing used PBMCs. The CDR3 spells CASSQTGVGNQPQHF. The CDR3 coding sequence is TGTGCCAGCAGCCAGACAGGGGTCGGCAATCAGCCCCAGCATTTT.